This paragraph reports one T cell receptor beta chain. This clone's antigen is unknown. Within one base of it there is no much larger clone, and no base qualities were kept. As encoded in the germline V gene, CDR1 is MNHNS while CDR2 is SASEGT. Trimming at the junction amounts to 0 bases on V and 4 bases on J, and the germline ends lie 10 bases apart. Taken from cysteine to phenylalanine, the CDR3 has 14 residues. Only the CDR3 portion is preserved as DNA: 42 bases, with reading frame beginning at the first base. Interpreted using the paper, the time point label stands for: around 22 weeks on oral tofacitinib. Read against the paper, the sample's treatment or condition label means: oral pan-JAK inhibitor, 5-10 mg twice daily. Lesional scalp punch biopsies and peripheral blood were collected from alopecia areata patients. PBMCs were separated by density centrifugation and stained for CD3, CD4 and CD8, after which CD4+ and CD8+ T cells were sorted on a FACSAria.

The data were taken from a study of CD8+ T cells in alopecia areata (dated by TCRdb to the late 2010s). Background for the entire study: Treated patients were enrolled in an open-label pilot trial of oral tofacitinib, 5 to 10 mg twice daily, for moderate-to-severe alopecia areata. Patients received tofacitinib for 6 to 18 months and were then followed off drug for 6 months to check for delayed response and recurrence. Disease severity in treated patients was measured with the SALT score, which quantifies the percentage of affected scalp surface area. To study T cell clonal expansion in alopecia areata, the researchers applied high-throughput TCRbeta sequencing to both the C3H/HeJ mouse model and human patients. Scalp tissue and sorted CD4+ and CD8+ peripheral blood T cells from patchy and totalis/universalis alopecia areata patients and from healthy controls were covered by human TCRbeta sequencing. Patients on tofacitinib were biopsied at baseline and after 4 and 24 weeks of treatment, and several of the patients also had a later scalp biopsy. Clonality in the scalp was compared among normal scalp (n=4), patchy alopecia areata scalp (n=8), and alopecia totalis/universalis scalp (n=8). RNA was extracted with the PAXgene miRNA kit for fixed scalp, the miRNeasy kit for PBMCs, and the RNeasy kit for mouse skin. Amplification of TCRbeta CDR3 regions was done by immunoSEQ multiplex PCR using 35 Vbeta forward primers and 13 Jbeta reverse primers. The investigation overall reported the following: With tofacitinib, both scalp clonality and the number of expanded CD8+ clones among the top 100 scalp clones went down significantly. Scalp TCR repertoire analysis is complicated because resident alphabeta T cells in normal human skin are also sequenced, whereas mouse skin is dominated by gammadelta T cells. Compared with mice, TCR sequences shared between patients were less clear, possibly partly because of HLA diversity across the patient population. Because the treated cohort was small and had only one nonresponder, larger studies are needed to examine links between baseline CD8+ expansion and response. Compared with normal scalp, lesional scalp, particularly in alopecia totalis/universalis, had higher clonality and more expanded CD8+ clones, which suggests antigenic drive. During tofacitinib treatment, many expanded lesional clones remained in scalp and blood, and this persistence may partly explain relapse after treatment is stopped.

Preparation of the library involved the immunoSEQ multiplex PCR assay. To provide template for TCR sequencing, every sample had RNA extracted and reverse transcribed into cDNA. SuperScript III was used to make first-strand cDNA, primed with a 2:1 mix of oligo-dT and random hexamers. Amplification bias was assessed with a synthetic immune receptor repertoire, and residual bias was removed computationally. As for the original processing: Raw reads were preprocessed to remove errors, and CDR3 was defined according to IMGT conventions as the region from the conserved cysteine to phenylalanine. To get clonality, Shannon entropy was normalized by log2 of the number of productive unique TCRs and the result was subtracted from 1. Scalp TCRbeta sequences were cross-referenced with sorted blood CD4 and CD8 repertoires so that the CD4 or CD8 identity of scalp clones could be inferred. In its TCRdb copy, this immuneACCESS table keeps in-frame sequences only and misses some clones. Where compared with another copy, unresolved V genes explain less than half of these, and the others have no known cause. D and trimming come from the DNA, and the V and J calls and clone size come from that table. The sample table lists over 150,000 clones, roughly 62% of them with a count of one. Jointly, the top ten make up over 10% of the sample.

This material consisted of CD8+ T cells sorted from blood, taken at week 24, from a patient treated with tofacitinib. This clonotype originated in a human donor with alopecia areata. The chain is assembled from TRBV6-1 and TRBJ2-7, and TRBD1 may be the D gene, going by 6 matching bases. The nucleotide sequence reads as follows: TGTGCCAGCAGTGAAGCGACAGGCTGGTACGAGCAGTACTTC. Its protein reads: CASSEATGWYEQYF.